This TCR beta chain was recorded in a study of blood T cell repertoires in COVID-19. The germline V gene has CDR1 SEHNR and CDR2 FQNEAQ (reference sequence). CDR3 length equals 11 residues. Between the trimmed V and J ends, which lost 7 bases and 11 bases, there was a span of 14 bases. Sequenced by immunoSEQ multiplex PCR; TCRdb stores in-frame clones only, minus some. Here the sample spans roughly 14,000 clones, approximately 87% being singletons. The TCR sequence derives from a human donor in a cohort sampled during active COVID-19. This chain joins TRBV7-9 and TRBJ1-1; D unresolved. Sample: peripheral blood. In DNA form, the CDR3 reads TGTGCCAGCACCTACGGGTCTGGGGCTTTCTTT. Translated, it gives CASTYGSGAFF.